One and the same sample provided the 20 T cell receptor beta chains below, sequenced in a study of cytomegalovirus exposure and HLA in healthy donors. Both 60 Vbeta primers and 13 Jbeta primers went into the PCR. Produced via immunoSEQ multiplex PCR; TCRdb's table is partial and in-frame only. The sample holds about 170,000 clones, approximately 80% seen once. Sequenced input: PBMCs. Source of these receptors: a female donor in good health and CMV-seronegative.

The chain couples TRBV30 to TRBJ2-7; possibly TRBD2 for D (7 bases). V lost 1 base to trimming and J lost 8 bases, with 18 bases between them. The CDR3 has 14 residues. Germline-derived CDR1 and CDR2 are GTSNPN and SVGIG (reference sequence). CDR3 DNA: TGTGCCTGGAGTGCCCGAGGGGGGGGGTCGAAGCAGTACTTC. Translation gives CAWSARGGGSKQYF.

This chain connects TRBV5-6 to TRBJ2-7, with 12 bases identical to TRBD1. The CDR3 is 16 amino acids. Per the germline V gene, CDR1 is SGHDT and CDR2 is YYEEEE. Trimming cost V 4 bases and J 6 bases; bases outside gene matches: 11. CDR3 DNA: TGTGCCAGCAGCCTCATAGGGGGACAGGGGGCGTTCGAGCAGTACTTC. This codes for CASSLIGGQGAFEQYF. Supplemented by reference TRBV5-6 and TRBJ2-7, the full variable domain reads DAGVTQSPTHLIKTRGQQVTLRCSPKSGHDTVSWYQQALGQGPQFIFQYYEEEERQRGNFPDRFSGHQFPNYSSELNVNALLLGDSALYLCASSLIGGQGAFEQYFGPGTRLTVT.

CDR3 amino acids: CAISAGGQGSDTQYF. CDR3 in DNA: TGTGCCATCAGTGCGGGGGGACAGGGATCAGATACGCAGTATTTT. The V call is TRBV10-3, the J call TRBJ2-3; 9 bases fit TRBD1. Germline CDR1 and CDR2: ENHRY and SYGVKD. CDR3 length: 15 residues. Trimming at V came to 4 bases and at J to 4 bases, leaving 6 bases not matched to a gene.

The chain has TRBV2 and TRBJ2-7, with a tentative D call TRBD2 (6 bases). Germline CDR1 reads SNHLY; CDR2 reads FYNNEI. The germline V and J ends were trimmed by 2 bases and 4 bases, with 15 bases remaining between them. This CDR3 is built from 15 residues. CDR3 bases: TGTGCCAGCAGTGAAAGCTGGGCAGGGAGGTACGAGCAGTACTTC. Translating gives CASSESWAGRYEQYF.

There are a few counts of this clone. The junction and the germline gene differ at one end; a read error may be behind it. This sequence joins TRBV6-6 and TRBJ1-1; perhaps TRBD1 as D (5 bases). Germline assignment: CDR1 MNHNY and CDR2 SVGAGI (reference sequence). The CDR3 is 14 residues long. CDR3 sequence: CASSYSLGGTEAFF. The CDR3 DNA sequence: TGTGCCAGCAGCTACTCTCTGGGGGGCACTGAAGCTTTCTTT.

The chain is built from TRBV7-8 and TRBJ2-1, with 8 bases aligning to TRBD2. Germline trimming cut 2 bases from V and 0 bases from J; bases unmatched to any gene: 9. CDR1 and CDR2 from the germline V gene are SGHVS and FQNEAQ. This CDR3 has 18 amino acids. In DNA, the CDR3 is TGTGCCAGCAGCTTAAGGGTTCCGGGAGGGAGCTCCTACAATGAGCAGTTCTTC. Protein product: CASSLRVPGGSSYNEQFF.

CDR3 in DNA: TGTGCCAGCAACGGAGCCCGGGTTCCCTACGAGCAGTACTTC. Translation: CASNGARVPYEQYF. J is TRBJ2-7 and V is TRBV7-9; D call uncertain. Trimming took 7 bases from V and 2 from J, leaving 15 bases between them. Per germline, CDR1 SEHNR and CDR2 FQNEAQ (reference sequence). The CDR3 length is 14 residues.

The genes are TRBV11-1 and TRBJ2-1; 13 bases are a match to TRBD2. The CDR3 sequence is 15 residues long. Trimming cost V 4 bases and J 8 bases; bases outside gene matches: 5. CDR1 is SGHAT, CDR2 FQDESV, per germline (reference sequence). The CDR3 is CASSYGLAGDDEQFF. The DNA for the CDR3 is TGTGCCAGCAGCTACGGACTAGCGGGGGACGATGAGCAGTTCTTC.

This clone was counted once. This chain uses TRBV7-9 with TRBJ1-4, with D possibly being TRBD1 (6 bases). Trimming took 5 bases from V and 8 from J, leaving 15 bases between them. CDR3 length: 14 amino acids. Germline values: CDR1 SEHNR, CDR2 FQNEAQ (reference sequence). The CDR3 DNA sequence: TGTGCCAGCAGCCCTTCAGGGGATTGGGAAAAACTGTTTTTT. Residues: CASSPSGDWEKLFF.

The chain joins TRBV27 to TRBJ2-5, with D uncertain. CDR1 and CDR2 from the germline V gene are MNHEY and SMNVEV (reference sequence). V was pared by 8 bases and J by 5 bases, with 9 bases between. The CDR3 covers 11 residues. The CDR3 nucleotides read TGTGCCAGCCCCTCCCGGGAGACCCAGTACTTC. Amino acids: CASPSRETQYF.

This chain joins TRBV4-2 and TRBJ1-1; D call uncertain. Trimming left V 7 bases short and J 0 bases short, with 12 bases between. The CDR3 consists of 14 residues. CDR1 and CDR2 from the germline V gene are LGHNA and YNFKEQ. In DNA form, the CDR3 reads TGTGCCAGCATGTCCACAGACCTGAACACTGAAGCTTTCTTT. Translation: CASMSTDLNTEAFF.

This clone was recorded only once. The chain links TRBV18 to TRBJ2-5; TRBD1 matches 10 bases. J lost 3 bases, V lost 0 bases, and 1 base had no gene match. The CDR3 runs to 15 residues. CDR1 is KGHSH and CDR2 is LQKENI in the germline V gene. The CDR3 bases are TGTGCCAGCTCACCACCGGGACAGGGGAAAGAGACCCAGTACTTC. As protein: CASSPPGQGKETQYF. Using reference TRBV18 and TRBJ2-5 for the parts outside the CDR3, the full variable domain is NAGVMQNPRHLVRRRGQEARLRCSPMKGHSHVYWYRQLPEEGLKFMVYLQKENIIDESGMPKERFSAEFPKEGPSILRIQQVVRGDSAAYFCASSPPGQGKETQYFGPGTRLLVL.

CDR3 nucleotide sequence: TGCGCCAGCAGCTTCGCTGCGGAGAATACTGAAAAACTGTTTTTT. Protein sequence: CASSFAAENTEKLFF. This rearrangement joins TRBV5-1 to TRBJ1-4; D not certain. The V gene lost 2 bases and the J gene lost 7 bases, with 15 bases spanning the gap. Germline V gene lookup returns CDR1 SGHRS and CDR2 YFSETQ. The CDR3 extends over 15 amino acids. Drawing the rest from reference TRBV5-1 and TRBJ1-4, the complete variable domain is KAGVTQTPRYLIKTRGQQVTLSCSPISGHRSVSWYQQTPGQGLQFLFEYFSETQRNKGNFPGRFSGRQFSNSRSEMNVSTLELGDSALYLCASSFAAENTEKLFFGSGTQLSVL.

The J gene is TRBJ2-7, the V gene TRBV27; 8 bases are shared with TRBD2. Germline V gene lookup returns CDR1 MNHEY and CDR2 SMNVEV (reference sequence). V trimming: 6 bases; J trimming: 5 bases; junction bases outside the gene matches: 9. This CDR3 comprises 14 residues. The CDR3, as DNA: TGTGCCAGCAGGAAGACTAGCGCGGGAAACGAGCAGTACTTC. It encodes CASRKTSAGNEQYF.

J is TRBJ2-3 and V is TRBV9; 7 bases match TRBD2. The J segment lost 1 base and the V segment lost 4 bases, leaving 3 bases of the junction unmatched. Germline CDR1 is SGDLS and CDR2 is YYNGEE. The CDR3 length is 14 residues. DNA of the CDR3: TGTGCCAGCAGCTTACGGGGGGGCACAGATACGCAGTATTTT. It specifies CASSLRGGTDTQYF.

The chain is built from TRBV7-8 and TRBJ2-7; D is unclear. Germline V gene sequence: CDR1 SGHVS, CDR2 FQNEAQ. V was clipped by 5 bases and J by 4 bases, with 12 bases between them. This CDR3 is 13 amino acids long. CDR3 amino acids: CASSLQEAYEQYF. The CDR3 nucleotides are TGTGCCAGCAGCCTCCAAGAGGCTTACGAGCAGTACTTC.

CDR3 bases: TGTGCCAGCAGTGTAGGGACAGGGCCGGGCTATGGCTACACCTTC. Its translation is CASSVGTGPGYGYTF. The chain uses TRBV25-1 and TRBJ1-2; TRBD1 matches at 9 bases. The CDR3 sequence is 15 residues long. The germline gives CDR1 MGHDK, CDR2 SYGVNS. V lost 4 bases to trimming and J lost 4 bases; unmatched junction nucleotides: 7.

This clone was detected once. J is TRBJ1-2 and V is TRBV2; 9 positions match TRBD1. CDR3 length: 14 residues. Germline CDR1 reads SNHLY; CDR2 reads FYNNEI. With V trimmed by 5 bases and J by 4 bases, 5 bases remained unmatched. In nucleotides, the CDR3 is TGTGCCAGCAGTACAGGGGGCTTAGGCTATGGCTACACCTTC. Protein product: CASSTGGLGYGYTF.

The chain employs TRBV4-2 and TRBJ1-3; D gene ambiguous. V was trimmed by 1 base and J by 0 bases, leaving 19 bases between them. Germline CDR1 is LGHNA and CDR2 is YNFKEQ. The CDR3 runs 19 residues. The DNA for the CDR3 is TGTGCCAGCAGCCAAGCGGGGTTCGCAGGCCCTCTCTCTGGAAACACCATATATTTT. Amino acid sequence: CASSQAGFAGPLSGNTIYF.

This clone was detected only a few times. The rearrangement links TRBV18 to TRBJ1-1, with 8 bases identical to TRBD1. This CDR3 has 14 residues. After removal of 5 bases from V and 4 bases from J, the junction contained 6 bases not matched to a gene. CDR1 and CDR2 from the germline V gene are KGHSH and LQKENI. The CDR3 DNA is TGTGCCAGCTCAAAAACAGGGGGGAGCACTGAAGCTTTCTTT. The encoded protein is CASSKTGGSTEAFF.